The entry below describes one TCR beta chain. Germline and junction disagree at one end, which may indicate a read error. Using a J-beta primer mix together with a sample-barcoded 5' primer, a second PCR was run for about 6 to 11 cycles. TCRdb itself ran the 5' RACE reads through MiXCR, one entry per CDR3 protein. The table has about 1.4 million distinct CDR3 sequences, roughly 59% seen once. The sample belongs to a study of blood T cells in healthy people across ages. The CDR3 length is 12 residues. The germline gives CDR1 SGHDN, CDR2 FVKESK. All donors came from Russia, were Caucasian and healthy, and spanned ages about 6 to 90. Around 10 milliliters was the volume of peripheral blood drawn from each donor. Researchers isolated at least 6.5 million PBMCs per sample. With each sample, at least 5.5 micrograms of total RNA were extracted.

The chain couples TRBV14 to TRBJ2-5; no definite D call. The TCR originated in a man aged 18-30 years in good health. The sample was blood. The CDR3 loop reads CASSTLGETLYF. CDR3 nucleotides: TGTGCCAGCAGCACGCTGGGCGAGACCCTGTACTTC.